The 4 T cell receptor beta chains reported below all come from one sample, sequenced in a study of cytomegalovirus exposure and HLA in healthy donors. PCR used 60 Vbeta primers and 13 Jbeta primers. Generated by immunoSEQ multiplex PCR, the TCRdb table keeps only in-frame clones and is missing some. The profile shows 90,000 to 140,000 clones, over 70% of them singletons. Sequenced: PBMCs. Receptors originate from a male donor in good health and CMV-seronegative.

The chain carries TRBV14 and TRBJ1-1; 7 nucleotides line up with TRBD1. J gave up 3 bases and V 5 bases, and 3 bases lay outside the gene matches. The CDR3 runs 13 residues. Per germline, CDR1 SGHDN and CDR2 FVKESK. The CDR3 protein is CASSWGQYTEAFF. CDR3 sequence (DNA): TGTGCCAGCAGCTGGGGACAGTACACTGAAGCTTTCTTT.

V usage is TRBV2 and J usage is TRBJ2-3; no firm D call. The CDR3 length is 15 residues. Germline V gene lookup returns CDR1 SNHLY and CDR2 FYNNEI. Trimming removed 6 bases at V and 9 bases at J, with 22 bases between. DNA for the CDR3: TGTGCCAGCAGAGAGCCAGAAGGTGGCGACACGACGCAGTATTTT. This gives the protein CASREPEGGDTTQYF.

The CDR3 is CASSQEGRETFYNEQFF. CDR3 in DNA: TGTGCCAGCAGCCAAGAAGGGCGGGAGACGTTTTACAATGAGCAGTTCTTC. V gene TRBV14 combines with J gene TRBJ2-1, with 7 positions matching TRBD2. Germline CDR1 reads SGHDN; CDR2 reads FVKESK. The J segment lost 4 bases and the V segment lost 0 bases, leaving 9 bases of the junction unmatched. The CDR3 has 17 residues.

This clone was picked up one time. The gene calls are TRBV2 and TRBJ1-2, with D maybe TRBD1 (5 bases). CDR1 is SNHLY, CDR2 FYNNEI, per germline. Trimming left V 6 bases short and J 7 bases short, with 12 bases between. The CDR3 spans 12 residues. CDR3 sequence: CASSGDSGGYTF. The CDR3 DNA sequence: TGTGCCAGCAGCGGCGACAGTGGTGGCTACACCTTC.